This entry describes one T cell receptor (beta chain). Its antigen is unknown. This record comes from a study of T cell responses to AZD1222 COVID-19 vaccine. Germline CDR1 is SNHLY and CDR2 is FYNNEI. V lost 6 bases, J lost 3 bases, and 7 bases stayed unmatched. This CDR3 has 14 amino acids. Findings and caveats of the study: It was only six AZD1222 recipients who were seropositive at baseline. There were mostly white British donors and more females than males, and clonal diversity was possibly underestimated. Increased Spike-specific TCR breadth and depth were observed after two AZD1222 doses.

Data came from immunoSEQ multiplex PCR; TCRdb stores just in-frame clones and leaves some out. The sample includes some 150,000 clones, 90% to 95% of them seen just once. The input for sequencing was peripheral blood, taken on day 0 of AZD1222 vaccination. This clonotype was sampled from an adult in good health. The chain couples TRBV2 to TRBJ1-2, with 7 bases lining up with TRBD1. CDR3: CASSRDSRDYGYTF. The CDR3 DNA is TGTGCCAGCAGCAGGGACAGCCGAGACTATGGCTACACCTTC.